What follows are 10 T cell receptor beta chains derived from one specimen sequenced in a study of blood T cell repertoires in COVID-19. Generated by immunoSEQ multiplex PCR, the TCRdb table keeps only in-frame clones and is missing some. The sample yields about 270,000 clones, 86% seen once. The sequencing input was peripheral blood. The receptors stem from a man in his forties or fifties with active or convalescent COVID-19.

The rearrangement uses TRBV5-4 and TRBJ1-4; maybe TRBD1 (6 bases). V was cut by 4 bases and J by 0 bases, with 13 bases left in between. This CDR3 is 16 amino acids long. Per the germline V gene, CDR1 is SGHNT and CDR2 is YYREEE (reference sequence). CDR3 loop: CASSPGEGPTNEKLFF. The CDR3 bases are TGTGCCAGCAGCCCAGGGGAAGGCCCAACTAATGAAAAACTGTTTTTT.

The V and J genes are TRBV28 and TRBJ2-7; 12 positions match TRBD1. Unmatched junction bases numbered 13, after V lost 7 bases and J lost 6 bases. This CDR3 spans 16 amino acids. CDR1 MDHEN and CDR2 SYDVKM come from the germline V gene. The CDR3 nucleotides are TGTGCCAGCAACCTCGAGGGGACAGGGGGCTTGGGCGAGCAGTACTTC. It codes for CASNLEGTGGLGEQYF. Together with reference TRBV28 and TRBJ2-7, the CDR3 gives the full variable domain: DVKVTQSSRYLVKRTGEKVFLECVQDMDHENMFWYRQDPGLGLRLIYFSYDVKMKEKGDIPEGYSVSREKKERFSLILESASTNQTSMYLCASNLEGTGGLGEQYFGPGTRLTVT.

The chain combines TRBV6-5 with TRBJ2-1, with TRBD2 matching over 8 bases. The V segment lost 7 bases and the J segment 7 bases; nucleotides outside the gene matches: 6. Germline V gene sequence: CDR1 MNHEY, CDR2 SVGAGI. The length of the CDR3 is 13 residues. CDR3 sequence: CASTGGGRNEQFF. The CDR3 bases are TGTGCCAGCACGGGAGGGGGGAGGAATGAGCAGTTCTTC.

The sample holds one count of this clone. This chain uses TRBV2 with TRBJ2-7, with D unresolved. CDR3 length: 11 amino acids. V lost 7 bases to trimming and J lost 4 bases, with 8 bases between them. The V gene's germline CDR1 is SNHLY and CDR2 FYNNEI. The CDR3, as DNA: TGTGCCAGCATGCGAGGTTACGAGCAGTACTTC. It yields the protein CASMRGYEQYF.

The chain joins TRBV30 to TRBJ1-5; possibly TRBD1 for D (5 bases). The CDR3 consists of 14 residues. Germline loops: CDR1 GTSNPN, CDR2 SVGIG (reference sequence). Deletions cut 5 bases from V and 11 bases from J, with 22 bases between. The CDR3 sequence: CAWVPQIFTGAQHF. CDR3 in DNA: TGTGCCTGGGTCCCCCAGATTTTTACGGGGGCCCAGCATTTT.

CDR3 nucleotide sequence: TGTGCCAGCAGCTTGGATCTTACACAGGGGGTCTATGGCTACACCTTC. This translates into CASSLDLTQGVYGYTF. This chain links TRBV5-6 with TRBJ1-2; TRBD1 matches 8 bases. Trimming cost V 0 bases and J 4 bases; bases outside gene matches: 8. CDR1 and CDR2 (germline): SGHDT, YYEEEE. This CDR3 spans 16 amino acids.

The chain has TRBV24-1 and TRBJ1-1; TRBD1 matches at 9 bases. This CDR3 is built from 13 residues. J gave up 2 bases and V 12 bases, and 6 bases lay outside the gene matches. Germline-derived CDR1 and CDR2 are KGHDR and SFDVKD. The CDR3 reads CAPQTGGNTEAFF. The DNA for the CDR3 is TGTGCCCCGCAGACAGGGGGAAACACTGAAGCTTTCTTT.

The chain combines TRBV7-2 with TRBJ2-5; 7 nucleotides match TRBD2. The CDR3 loop spans 14 amino acids. Germline V gene sequence: CDR1 SGHTA, CDR2 FQGNSA. V was clipped by 4 bases and J by 0 bases; unmatched bases: 2. The CDR3 DNA follows: TGTGCCAGCAGCTGGGGGGGGAACCAAGAGACCCAGTACTTC. This encodes CASSWGGNQETQYF. Complete variable domain (other parts from reference TRBV7-2 and TRBJ2-5): GAGVSQSPSNKVTEKGKDVELRCDPISGHTALYWYRQSLGQGLEFLIYFQGNSAPDKSGLPSDRFSAERTGGSVSTLTIQRTQQEDSAVYLCASSWGGNQETQYFGPGTRLLVL.

The rearrangement uses TRBV7-8 and TRBJ2-7; no definite D call. The germline CDR1 and CDR2 sequences are SGHVS and FQNEAQ. This CDR3 has 14 amino acids. The V end was cut by 5 bases, the J end by 3 bases, with 14 bases between. CDR3 bases: TGTGCCAGCAGCCGAGGACGACAACTCTACGAGCAGTACTTC. Encoded protein: CASSRGRQLYEQYF.

On this clone itself: Distinct nucleotide sequences in the sample also encode this CDR3. V gene TRBV9 combines with J gene TRBJ2-5, with D maybe TRBD1 (5 bases). Between the trimmed V and J ends, which lost 0 bases and 1 base, there was a span of 7 bases. The CDR3 is 14 residues long. Germline V gene lookup returns CDR1 SGDLS and CDR2 YYNGEE. The CDR3 here is CASSVGQGQETQYF. Written as DNA, the CDR3 is TGTGCCAGCAGCGTAGGCCAGGGCCAAGAGACCCAGTACTTC.